The present T cell receptor beta chain was sequenced within a study of cytomegalovirus exposure and HLA in healthy donors. Findings and limits, study-wide: TCR beta V segments were, for the most part, productive about 87% or about 30% of the time in an earlier analysis. Among TCR beta chains, those listed as cytomegalovirus-associated numbered over 150.

The sample holds one count of this clone. Its antigen is as yet unknown. This CDR3 comprises 12 residues. V lost 3 bases and J lost 5, with 7 bases in between. Germline CDR1 SGHTA, CDR2 FQGNSA. PCR amplification relied on 60 Vbeta primers (plus 13 Jbeta primers). Assay: immunoSEQ multiplex PCR; the TCRdb copy retains only in-frame clones and omits some. Altogether approximately 130,000 clones are present, 70% to 80% being singletons, with the ten largest covering roughly 3%. The chain employs TRBV7-2 and TRBJ2-5, with TRBD1 as a possible D gene (5 bases). This clonotype originated in a man aged 30-40 years in good health and CMV-seronegative. Sequenced input: PBMCs. The chain's CDR3 is CASSFRVETQYF. In nucleotides, the CDR3 is TGTGCCAGCAGCTTCAGGGTGGAGACCCAGTACTTC. The entire variable domain, with the rest obtained from reference TRBV7-2 and TRBJ2-5, is as follows: GAGVSQSPSNKVTEKGKDVELRCDPISGHTALYWYRQSLGQGLEFLIYFQGNSAPDKSGLPSDRFSAERTGGSVSTLTIQRTQQEDSAVYLCASSFRVETQYFGPGTRLLVL.